This T cell receptor beta chain came from a study of spatial heterogeneity in lung cancer. Study observations and caveats: Intratumoral expanded alpha and beta TCR counts were found to track tumor mutation counts.

The time point denotes: sample taken at primary tumor resection. Whole RNA obtained from tumor, nontumor lung or frozen PBMC underwent sequencing without sorting. In the library, each TCR cDNA molecule bore its own unique molecular identifier. A single record per CDR3 protein comes from TCRdb applying MiXCR to the 5' RACE reads. The table records about 28,000 distinct CDR3 sequences, roughly 7.4% of them present only once. This CDR3 comprises 13 residues. V was shortened by 4 bases and J by 0 bases, with 4 bases between the two germline ends. The germline CDR1 and CDR2 sequences are SGHNT and YENEEA. In this sample, this clonotype turned up many times. Its antigen is not known.

The source of this sequence is a male donor with early-stage non-small cell lung cancer. Sequenced material: lung tumor tissue, taken at surgery. This rearrangement joins TRBV11-3 to TRBJ2-1; D is uncertain. CDR3 in amino acids: CASSSGSYNEQFF. The CDR3 nucleotides read TGTGCCAGCAGCTCAGGCTCCTACAATGAGCAGTTCTTC. The variable domain in full, with the rest retrieved from reference TRBV11-3 and TRBJ2-1, is EAGVVQSPRYKIIEKKQPVAFWCNPISGHNTLYWYLQNLGQGPELLIRYENEEAVDDSQLPKDRFSAERLKGVDSTLKIQPAELGDSAVYLCASSSGSYNEQFFGPGTRLTVL.